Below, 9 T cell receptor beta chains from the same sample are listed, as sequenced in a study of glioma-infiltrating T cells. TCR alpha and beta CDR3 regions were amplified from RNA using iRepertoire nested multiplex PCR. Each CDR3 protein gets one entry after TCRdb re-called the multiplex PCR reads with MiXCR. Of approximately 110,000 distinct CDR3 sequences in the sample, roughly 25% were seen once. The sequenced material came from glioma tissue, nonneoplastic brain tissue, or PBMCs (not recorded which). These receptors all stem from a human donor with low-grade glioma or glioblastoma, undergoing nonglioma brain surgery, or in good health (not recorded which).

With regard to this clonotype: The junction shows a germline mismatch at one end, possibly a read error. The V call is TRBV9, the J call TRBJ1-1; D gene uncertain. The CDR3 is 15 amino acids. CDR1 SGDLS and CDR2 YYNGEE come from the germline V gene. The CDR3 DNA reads TGTGCCAGCAGCCTCCGGGGAGGGCCGAACACTGAAGCTCTCTTT. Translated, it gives CASSLRGGPNTEALF.

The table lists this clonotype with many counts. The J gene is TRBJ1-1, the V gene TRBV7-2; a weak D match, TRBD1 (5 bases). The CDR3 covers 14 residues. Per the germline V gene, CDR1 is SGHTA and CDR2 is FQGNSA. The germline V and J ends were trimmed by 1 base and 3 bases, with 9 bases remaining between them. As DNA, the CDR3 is TGTGCCAGCAGCTTAGGACAGTGGGACACTGAAGCTTTCTTT. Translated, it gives CASSLGQWDTEAFF.

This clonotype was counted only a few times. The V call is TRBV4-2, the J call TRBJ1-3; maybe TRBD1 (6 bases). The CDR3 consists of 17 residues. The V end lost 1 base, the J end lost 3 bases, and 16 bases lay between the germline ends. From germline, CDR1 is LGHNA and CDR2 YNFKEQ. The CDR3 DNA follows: TGTGCCAGCAGCCAAGTCGGTCCGACAGGCGGTGGAAACACCATATATTTT. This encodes CASSQVGPTGGGNTIYF.

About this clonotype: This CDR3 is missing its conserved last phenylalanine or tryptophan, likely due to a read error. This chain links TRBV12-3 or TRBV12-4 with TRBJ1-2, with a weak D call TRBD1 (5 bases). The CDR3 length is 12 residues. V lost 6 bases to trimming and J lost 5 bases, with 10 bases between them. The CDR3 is CASSLKGYGYTL. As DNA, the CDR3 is TGTGCCAGCAGCTTAAAGGGGTATGGCTACACCTTG.

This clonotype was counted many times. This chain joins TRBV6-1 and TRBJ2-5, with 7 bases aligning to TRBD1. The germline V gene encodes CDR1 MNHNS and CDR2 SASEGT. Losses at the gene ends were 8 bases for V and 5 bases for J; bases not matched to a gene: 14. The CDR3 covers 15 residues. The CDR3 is CASGTQGDVTETQYF. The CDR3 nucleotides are TGTGCCAGCGGTACGCAGGGGGACGTAACCGAGACCCAGTACTTC.

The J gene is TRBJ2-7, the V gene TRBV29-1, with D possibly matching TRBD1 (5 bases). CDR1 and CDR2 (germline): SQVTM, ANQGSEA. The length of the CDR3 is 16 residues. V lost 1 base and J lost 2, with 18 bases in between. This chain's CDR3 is CSVEGATGLNPYEQYF. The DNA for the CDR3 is TGCAGCGTTGAAGGTGCAACAGGTCTCAACCCCTACGAGCAGTACTTC.

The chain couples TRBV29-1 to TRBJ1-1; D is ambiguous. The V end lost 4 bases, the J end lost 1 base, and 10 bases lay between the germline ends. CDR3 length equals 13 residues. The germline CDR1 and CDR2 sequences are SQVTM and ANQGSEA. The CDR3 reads CSVVEAANTEAFF. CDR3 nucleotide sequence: TGCAGCGTTGTTGAGGCAGCGAACACTGAAGCTTTCTTT. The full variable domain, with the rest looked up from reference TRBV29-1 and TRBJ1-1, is SAVISQKPSRDICQRGTSLTIQCQVDSQVTMMFWYRQQPGQSLTLIATANQGSEATYESGFVIDKFPISRPNLTFSTLTVSNMSPEDSSIYLCSVVEAANTEAFFGQGTRLTVV.

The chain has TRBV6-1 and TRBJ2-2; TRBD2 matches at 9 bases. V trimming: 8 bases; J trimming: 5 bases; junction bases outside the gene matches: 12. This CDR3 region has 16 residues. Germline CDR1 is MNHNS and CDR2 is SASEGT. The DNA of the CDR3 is TGTGCCAGCGGTAAAGTAGCGGGAGAGTGGACCGGGGAGCTGTTTTTT. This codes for CASGKVAGEWTGELFF.

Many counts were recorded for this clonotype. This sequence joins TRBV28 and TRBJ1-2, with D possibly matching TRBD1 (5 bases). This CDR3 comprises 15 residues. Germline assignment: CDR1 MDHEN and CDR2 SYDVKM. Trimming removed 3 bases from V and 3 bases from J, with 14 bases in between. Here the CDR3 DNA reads TGTGCCAGCAGTTTCCCGGCGCAGGGCCACTATGGCTACACCTTC. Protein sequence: CASSFPAQGHYGYTF.